This is a list of T cell receptor beta chains from one sample in a study of immune evolution from preneoplasia to lung adenocarcinoma. TCRdb keeps only in-frame clones here, not all; method: immunoSEQ multiplex PCR. Among several thousand clones listed, 70% to 85% were seen once. Sequencing used FFPE adjacent normal lung tissue. The receptors derive from a person aged 60-79 years with lung adenocarcinoma. CDR3s include the opening cysteine and the closing phenylalanine or tryptophan. Fields, in order: clone size, D gene, J gene, V gene, CDR3 DNA, CDR3 protein. The D gene is left open where the match is weak. Rows give clone size only sometimes, using once, few, many, or a class for an expanded clone.

- | - | TRBJ1-5 | TRBV12-2 | TGTGCAAGTCGCCCACGGCGGTACCAGCCCCAGCATTTT | CASRPRRYQPQHF
- | - | TRBJ1-5 | TRBV19 | TGTGCCAGTAGAGATAGCAATCAGCCCCAGCATTTT | CASRDSNQPQHF
- | - | TRBJ1-1 | TRBV5-6 | TGTGCCAGCAGCTTGAGTTACAGGGATTGGGACACTGAAGCTTTCTTT | CASSLSYRDWDTEAFF
- | - | TRBJ1-1 | TRBV7-9 | TGTGCCAGCAGCTTAGAGGGGAACACTGAAGCTTTCTTT | CASSLEGNTEAFF
few | - | TRBJ1-1 | TRBV11-2 | TGTGCCAGCTCCCGGACGGAAAACACTGAAGCTTTCTTT | CASSRTENTEAFF
- | - | TRBJ1-2 | TRBV5-6 | TGTGCCAGCAGCTTGGCCCAGCCCTATGGCTACACCTTC | CASSLAQPYGYTF
- | - | TRBJ2-7 | TRBV5-5 | TGTGCCAGCAGCTTGGTGGCAGCCAGTTACGAGCAGTACTTC | CASSLVAASYEQYF
few | - | TRBJ1-1 | TRBV19 | TGTGCCGGAAAGAGCCGTGAAGCTTTCTTT | CAGKSREAFF
- | - | TRBJ2-1 | TRBV7-3 | TGTGCCAGCAGTTCCGCTTCCTCCTACAATGAGCAGTTCTTC | CASSSASSYNEQFF
- | - | TRBJ1-2 | TRBV7-2 | TGTGCCAGCAGCCCTTCTAACTATGGCTACACCTTC | CASSPSNYGYTF
- | - | TRBJ1-1 | TRBV13 | TGTGCCAGCAGCTTAGGAAGACAGGCGTCCTTTGGGACTGAAGCTTTCTTT | CASSLGRQASFGTEAFF
- | TRBD2 | TRBJ2-6 | TRBV9 | TGTGCCAGCAGCATTCAGGGGGGTTACTGGACTAGCGGGAGGTCGGGGGCCAACGTCCTGACTTTC | CASSIQGGYWTSGRSGANVLTF
- | TRBD1 | TRBJ2-3 | TRBV27 | TGTGCCAGCTCCCGGGACAGGGTTGTAGCAGATACGCAGTATTTT | CASSRDRVVADTQYF
- | - | TRBJ1-5 | TRBV19 | TGTGCCAGTAGTGGGTCCCTTAGCAATCAGCCCCAGCATTTT | CASSGSLSNQPQHF
large | TRBD1 | TRBJ2-7 | TRBV18 | TGTGCCAGCTCACAGTCCCCCGGACAGGGCCTCTACGAGCAGTACTTC | CASSQSPGQGLYEQYF
- | - | TRBJ1-1 | TRBV18 | TGTGCCAGCTCACCACCGAGGCAGGCGTCGAACACTGAAGCTTTCTTT | CASSPPRQASNTEAFF
- | - | TRBJ1-1 | TRBV28 | TGTGCCAGCACCCACTTTGGGACATCTATAACCATGAACACTGAAGCTTTCTTT | CASTHFGTSITMNTEAFF
- | - | TRBJ1-5 | TRBV6-6 | TGTGCCAGCAGCGACCAAACCCGGGGTCAGCCCCAGCATTTT | CASSDQTRGQPQHF
- | - | TRBJ1-5 | TRBV2 | TGTGCCAGCAATATGGGCTGGGGGTCGAATCAGCCCCAGCATTTT | CASNMGWGSNQPQHF
- | - | TRBJ2-2 | TRBV6-5 | TGTGCCAGCAGTGACCGCACCGGGGAGCTGTTTTTT | CASSDRTGELFF
- | - | TRBJ1-1 | TRBV27 | TGTGCCAGCAGTTTATCCTCGACCAGCGGCATTGAAGCTTTCTTT | CASSLSSTSGIEAFF
- | - | TRBJ2-7 | TRBV27 | TGTGCCAGCAGGGCCGGGACATACTTCTCCTACGAGCAGTACTTC | CASRAGTYFSYEQYF
once | - | TRBJ1-1 | TRBV11-3 | TGTGCCAGCAGCTTAACGACAGGCACTGAAGCTTTCTTT | CASSLTTGTEAFF
- | - | TRBJ2-3 | TRBV9 | TGTGCCAGCAGCGTCGAACTAGGCTCCCTCGAAGGTACGCAGTATTTT | CASSVELGSLEGTQYF
- | - | TRBJ1-2 | TRBV27 | TGTGCCAGCAGTTTATTCTCCGGGGTCGGTGGCTACACCTTC | CASSLFSGVGGYTF
- | TRBD1 | TRBJ1-2 | TRBV4-1 | TGCGCCAGCAGCTCGGGAATGAACAGGGGGGGTTGGTATGGCTACACCTTC | CASSSGMNRGGWYGYTF
- | - | TRBJ2-7 | TRBV6-1 | TGTGCCAGCAGATCGTATCACCGGGAGCAGTACTTC | CASRSYHREQYF
- | - | TRBJ1-6 | TRBV11-2 | TGTGCCAGCAGCCCCCTGGGGTCCTATAATTCACCCCTCCACTTT | CASSPLGSYNSPLHF
- | - | TRBJ1-1 | TRBV5-8 | TGTGCCAGCAGCTATTCCTTGAACACTGAAGCTTTCTTT | CASSYSLNTEAFF
- | - | TRBJ2-7 | TRBV28 | TGTGCCAGCAGTTTCTCAAGGGACCTAACTATTTACGAGCAGTACTTC | CASSFSRDLTIYEQYF
- | - | TRBJ2-3 | TRBV6-5 | TGTGCCAGCAGGAGGGCCCGGACAGATACGCAGTATTTT | CASRRARTDTQYF
few | TRBD1 | TRBJ1-2 | TRBV7-8 | TGTGCCAGCAGCCCAAGGACAGGGGTGGGCTATGGCTACACCTTC | CASSPRTGVGYGYTF
- | - | TRBJ1-2 | TRBV7-3 | TGTGCCAGCGCGTTAGGGCCCACTAACTATGGCTACACCTTC | CASALGPTNYGYTF
- | TRBD1 | TRBJ1-1 | TRBV6-6 | TGTGCCAGCAGTTACGACAGGGGAGGGACTGAAGCTTTCTTT | CASSYDRGGTEAFF
- | - | TRBJ1-1 | TRBV6-6 | TGTGCCAGCAGTTACAGGGGAGAACGATATTTT | CASSYRGERYF
- | - | TRBJ2-3 | TRBV4-2 | TGTGCCAGCAGCCAAGCTCGGAGCGTCTTGATGGCAGATACGCAGTATTTT | CASSQARSVLMADTQYF
- | - | TRBJ1-2 | TRBV11-2 | TGTGCCAGCAGCTCCCTTAGGGTGGGTGGCTACACCTTC | CASSSLRVGGYTF
- | - | TRBJ2-1 | TRBV2 | TGTGCCAGCAGTGAGCAGGGTTATAGCCCTGAGCAGTTCTTC | CASSEQGYSPEQFF
large | TRBD1 | TRBJ1-3 | TRBV28 | TGTGCCAGCGGAAGACAGGGGCCGGCTGGAAACACCATATATTTT | CASGRQGPAGNTIYF
- | TRBD1 | TRBJ1-5 | TRBV6-1 | TGTGCCAGCAGTGAGACAGGGGTTAGCAATCAGCCCCAGCATTTT | CASSETGVSNQPQHF
- | - | TRBJ1-1 | TRBV7-8 | TGTGCCAGCACCTCCCAGGGTGGCACTGAAGCTTTCTTT | CASTSQGGTEAFF
- | TRBD1 | TRBJ2-2 | TRBV29-1 | TGCAGCGTTGGGGGACAGGGGGTCGGCACCGGGGAGCTGTTTTTT | CSVGGQGVGTGELFF
- | - | TRBJ2-7 | TRBV21-1 | TGTGCCAGCCCTATACCCCCGCCTTACGCGCAGTACTTC | CASPIPPPYAQYF
once | - | TRBJ2-3 | TRBV7-6 | TGTGCCAGCAGCTTAGTCCCCAGGGGGGGAGGGGATACGCAGTATTTT | CASSLVPRGGGDTQYF
few | - | TRBJ1-1 | TRBV7-8 | TGTGCCAGCAGCTTAGGGCAAGGGAGAACTGAAGCTTTCTTT | CASSLGQGRTEAFF
- | - | TRBJ1-1 | TRBV4-2 | TGTGCCAGCAGCCAAGACACCAACACTGAAGCTTTCTTT | CASSQDTNTEAFF
- | TRBD1 | TRBJ2-6 | TRBV11-3 | TGTGCCAGCAGCTTAGAGTGGGACAGTCTTTCATCTGGGGCCAACGTCCTGACTTTC | CASSLEWDSLSSGANVLTF
- | - | TRBJ2-1 | TRBV5-1 | TGCGCCAGCAGCTTGTCAGGGGGGGCCCCTAGCTCCTACAATGAGCAGTTCTTC | CASSLSGGAPSSYNEQFF
- | TRBD2 | TRBJ2-6 | TRBV19 | TGTGCCAGTAGTATTGGGGAGGGGTCCGGGGCCAACGTCCTGACTTTC | CASSIGEGSGANVLTF
- | TRBD2 | TRBJ2-1 | TRBV30 | TGTGCCTGGAGTCCGCCCGGGGGGGGACGCTCCTACAATGAGCAGTTCTTC | CAWSPPGGGRSYNEQFF
- | - | TRBJ1-2 | TRBV30 | TGTGCCCTAACCCGGGGGGCGCATGGCTACACCTTC | CALTRGAHGYTF
- | - | TRBJ1-5 | TRBV7-9 | TGTGCCAGCAGCTTAGCGTCGGGGGCTGGGCCCCAGCATTTT | CASSLASGAGPQHF
- | - | TRBJ1-5 | TRBV27 | TGTGCCAGCGGTCGAACAGGAGTGAATCAGCCCCAGCATTTT | CASGRTGVNQPQHF
- | - | TRBJ1-6 | TRBV7-6 | TGTGCCAGCAGCTCCGACAGAAATTCACCCCTCCACTTT | CASSSDRNSPLHF
- | - | TRBJ2-3 | TRBV6-4 | TGTGCCAGCAGTGACGGGCAGACCACAGATACGCAGTATTTT | CASSDGQTTDTQYF
- | TRBD1 | TRBJ1-2 | TRBV7-8 | TGTGCCAGCAGCATGTGGGACAGGGATAACTATGGCTACACCTTC | CASSMWDRDNYGYTF
- | - | TRBJ1-5 | TRBV30 | TGTGCCTGGAGTGCCGGGGGCTCGAATCATGGGCCCCAGCATTTT | CAWSAGGSNHGPQHF
- | - | TRBJ2-5 | TRBV29-1 | TGCAGCGTTGAGGAGACCCAGTACTTC | CSVEETQYF
- | - | TRBJ2-5 | TRBV11-2 | TGTGCCAGCAGCTTAGGTTCAGTAGGGGAGACCCAGTACTTC | CASSLGSVGETQYF